The sequence of this T cell receptor beta chain was determined in a study of blood T cell repertoires in COVID-19. The length of the CDR3 is 13 residues. V gave up 3 bases and J gave up 1 base, with 6 bases separating them. Data came from immunoSEQ multiplex PCR; TCRdb stores just in-frame clones and leaves some out. Found here are some 150,000 clones, approximately 90% of them singletons; the top ten hold roughly 0.82%. Sequenced sample: PBMCs or T cells enriched from blood (not recorded which). The sequence derives from a woman aged 18-29 years who had recovered from COVID-19. This chain uses TRBV12-3 or TRBV12-4 with TRBJ1-1; D is unclear. The DNA of the CDR3 is TGTGCCAGCAGTTTCGCCAGGAACACTGAAGCTTTCTTT. Protein: CASSFARNTEAFF.